This T cell receptor beta chain was sequenced during a study of blood T cell repertoires in COVID-19. Turning to the study itself: Whether acute or convalescent, the COVID-19 samples came from the United States, Italy and Spain.

The age range of participants was 18 to 89 years, with residence in 20 to 25 US areas. Germline CDR1 reads MNHEY; CDR2 reads SVGAGI. The CDR3 totals 15 residues. V gave up 2 bases and J gave up 6 bases; unmatched junction bases: 10. In the authors' workflow: Estimation of nucleated cell counts relied on the amplification of reference gene primers. The assay was immunoSEQ multiplex PCR, and TCRdb's table has in-frame clones only and misses some. Clone size and V and J calls were adopted from that table, with D and trimming inferred from the DNA. The profile shows approximately 300,000 clones, under 90% of them singletons.

This chain joins TRBV6-5 and TRBJ2-7, with TRBD2 identical over 7 bases. Sequencing was carried out using PBMCs or T cells enriched from blood (not recorded which). This sequence was found in a man between 60 and 75 years old who had recovered from COVID-19. Here the CDR3 reads CASSYGLVSQGEQYF. As DNA, the CDR3 is TGTGCCAGCAGTTACGGACTAGTGAGTCAGGGCGAGCAGTACTTC.